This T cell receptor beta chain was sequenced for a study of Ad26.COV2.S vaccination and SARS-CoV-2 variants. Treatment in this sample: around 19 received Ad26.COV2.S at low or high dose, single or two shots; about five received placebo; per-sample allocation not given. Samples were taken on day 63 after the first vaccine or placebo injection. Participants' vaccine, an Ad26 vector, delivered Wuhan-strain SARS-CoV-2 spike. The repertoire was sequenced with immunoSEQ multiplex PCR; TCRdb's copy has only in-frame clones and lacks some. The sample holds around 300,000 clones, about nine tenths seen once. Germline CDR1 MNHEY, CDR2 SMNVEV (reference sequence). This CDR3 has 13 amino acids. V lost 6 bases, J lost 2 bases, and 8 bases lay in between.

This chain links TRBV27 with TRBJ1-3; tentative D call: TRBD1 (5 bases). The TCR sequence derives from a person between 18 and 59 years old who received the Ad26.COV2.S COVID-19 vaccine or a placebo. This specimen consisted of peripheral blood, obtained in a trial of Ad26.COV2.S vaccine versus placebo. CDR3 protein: CASRSRAGNTIYF. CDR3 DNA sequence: TGTGCCAGCAGGAGCAGGGCTGGAAACACCATATATTTT.